This TCR beta chain was identified during a study of Ad26.COV2.S vaccination and SARS-CoV-2 variants. Across the study: By the intramuscular route, Ad26.COV2.S was given once, or twice 56 days apart.

Germline CDR1 and CDR2: SGHNT and YYREEE (reference sequence). V was shortened by 0 bases and J by 4 bases, with 7 bases between the two germline ends. This CDR3 contains 13 residues. Only in-frame clones appear in the TCRdb table, and some are missing; sequencing was by immunoSEQ multiplex PCR. The table lists about 350,000 clones, 85% of them singletons, with less than 4% in the top ten. Treatment defined: around 19 received Ad26.COV2.S at low or high dose, single or two shots; several received placebo; per-sample allocation not given. Collection of the samples took place on day 63 after the first injection of vaccine or placebo. The vaccine antigen was prefusion-stabilized Wuhan SARS-CoV-2 spike.

The receptor was derived from a person between 18 and 65 years old who received the Ad26.COV2.S COVID-19 vaccine or a placebo. The input for sequencing was peripheral blood, taken in a trial of Ad26.COV2.S vaccine versus placebo. The rearrangement uses TRBV5-4 and TRBJ1-2; unclear D gene. The chain's CDR3 is CASSLDTSYGYTF. CDR3 nucleotide sequence: TGTGCCAGCAGCTTGGATACCTCCTATGGCTACACCTTC.